This T cell receptor (beta chain) was profiled in a study of shared clonotypes between healthy human individuals. A word on this clone: No antigen is known for it. Distinct nucleotide sequences in the sample also encode this CDR3.

The authors loaded about 200 ng DNA, some 32,000 T cell genomes, into sorted-subset replicate PCRs. TCRdb's copy holds only in-frame clones and misses some; the assay was immunoSEQ multiplex PCR. The sample lists 2.5 million or so clones, more than 90% occurring once. Donors, healthy HIV-negative adults, lacked recent acute infections or vaccinations. CD4+ cells yielded CD45RA+ naive and CD45RA-negative memory subsets. Germline CDR1 reads MDHEN; CDR2 reads SYDVKM. Trimming shortened V by 5 bases and J by 6 bases, and 8 bases separated the two germline ends. The CDR3 is 11 residues long. Study-wide findings and caveats: Some clonotypes were shared by all four sorted-subset donors, while others were not shared. The non-shared ones had lower generation probabilities than the shared ones.

The chain employs TRBV28 and TRBJ2-7, with D hard to call. The TCR sequence derives from a man in his late teens or twenties in good health. Sequencing was performed on naive CD4+ T cells sorted from blood. Specified subset: CD45RA+ positively selected. CDR3 protein: CASSPRGEQYF. The CDR3 DNA is TGTGCCAGCAGTCCGAGAGGCGAGCAGTACTTC.